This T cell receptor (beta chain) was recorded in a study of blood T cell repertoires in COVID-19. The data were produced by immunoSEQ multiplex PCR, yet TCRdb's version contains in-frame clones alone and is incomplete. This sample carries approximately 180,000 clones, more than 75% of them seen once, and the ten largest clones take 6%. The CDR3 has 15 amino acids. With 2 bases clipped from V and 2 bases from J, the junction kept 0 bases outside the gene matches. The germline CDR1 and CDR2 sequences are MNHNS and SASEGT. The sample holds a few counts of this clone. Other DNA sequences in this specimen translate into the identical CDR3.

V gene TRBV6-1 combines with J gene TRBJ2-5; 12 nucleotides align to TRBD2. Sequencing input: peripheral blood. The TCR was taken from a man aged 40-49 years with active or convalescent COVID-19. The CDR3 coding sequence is TGTGCCAGCAGTGAACTAGCGGGGGGGCAAGAGACCCAGTACTTC. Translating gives CASSELAGGQETQYF.